This T cell receptor beta chain appears in the sequencing data of a study of blood T cell repertoires in COVID-19. Germline-derived CDR1 and CDR2 are ENHRY and SYGVKD. V trimming: 4 bases; J trimming: 4 bases; junction bases outside the gene matches: 3. The CDR3 covers 16 residues. Per the original data handling: Reference gene primer amplification gave nucleated cell count estimates. The protocol was immunoSEQ multiplex PCR, while the TCRdb copy is restricted to in-frame clones and leaves out a portion. V and J calls and clone size follow that table, whereas D and trimming were derived from the DNA. In the table there are a few hundred thousand clones, more than 65% of which are singletons.

The sample consisted of peripheral blood. This TCR was recovered from a woman under 30 with acute or convalescent COVID-19. This chain connects TRBV10-3 to TRBJ2-2; 13 nucleotides line up with TRBD2. The CDR3 reads CAISGGLAGVTGELFF. The CDR3 region has the DNA TGTGCCATCAGTGGAGGACTAGCGGGAGTCACCGGGGAGCTGTTTTTT.